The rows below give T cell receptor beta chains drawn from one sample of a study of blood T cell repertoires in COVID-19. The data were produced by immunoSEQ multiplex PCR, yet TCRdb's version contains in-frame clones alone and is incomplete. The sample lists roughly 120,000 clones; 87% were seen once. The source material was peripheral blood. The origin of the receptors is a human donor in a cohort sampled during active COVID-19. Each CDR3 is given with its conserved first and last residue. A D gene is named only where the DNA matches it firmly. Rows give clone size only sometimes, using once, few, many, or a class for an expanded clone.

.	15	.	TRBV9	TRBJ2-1	TGTGCCAGCAGCACAAGGGGGGGCTCACTCAATGAGCAGTTCTTC	CASSTRGGSLNEQFF
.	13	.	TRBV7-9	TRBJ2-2	TGTGCCAGCAGCTTCTCGGGCACCGGGGAGCTGTTTTTT	CASSFSGTGELFF
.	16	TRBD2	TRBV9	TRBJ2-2	TGTGCCAGCAGCGTTTCCCCTAGCGGTAACACCGGGGAGCTGTTTTTT	CASSVSPSGNTGELFF
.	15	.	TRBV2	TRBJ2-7	TGTGCCAGCAGGGTGAGGGGGGGTAACTCCTACGAGCAGTACTTC	CASRVRGGNSYEQYF
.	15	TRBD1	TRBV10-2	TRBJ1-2	TGCGCCTTACTCCCGACAGGGGGCAATTCTTATGGCTACACCTTC	CALLPTGGNSYGYTF
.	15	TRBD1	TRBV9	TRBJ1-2	TGTGCCAGCAGCGCCACCGGGACAGGGAACTATGGCTACACCTTC	CASSATGTGNYGYTF
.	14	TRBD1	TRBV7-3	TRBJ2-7	TGTGCCAGCAGCCCGGGACAGGGGGCGAGAGAGCAGTACTTC	CASSPGQGAREQYF
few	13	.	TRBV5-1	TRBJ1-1	TGCGCCAGCACTGACAGCTTGAACACTGAAGCTTTCTTT	CASTDSLNTEAFF
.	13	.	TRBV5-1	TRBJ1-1	TGCGCCAGCAGCTTGCAGGGTGTTACTGAAGCTTTCTTT	CASSLQGVTEAFF
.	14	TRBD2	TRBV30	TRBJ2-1	TGTGCCTGGAGTCTAGGCGGGAGTTACAATGAGCAGTTCTTC	CAWSLGGSYNEQFF
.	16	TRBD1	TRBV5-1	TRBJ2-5	TGCGCCAGCAGCTTGGCAGGGGACAGGGGCGCCAGGGCCCAGTACTTC	CASSLAGDRGARAQYF
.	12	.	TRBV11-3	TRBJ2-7	TGTGCCAGCAGCCGGGGGTATGACGAGCAGTACTTC	CASSRGYDEQYF
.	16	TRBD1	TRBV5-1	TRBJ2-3	TGCGCCAGCAGCCAAACCCCGACAGGGGTGGTAGATACGCAGTATTTT	CASSQTPTGVVDTQYF
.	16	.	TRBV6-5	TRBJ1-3	TGTGCCAGCAGTTACTCGAGCCGGGTAGCCGGAAACACCATATATTTT	CASSYSSRVAGNTIYF
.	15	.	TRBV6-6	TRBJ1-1	TGTGCCAGCAGTGGGCCCGGTGGGAAGGTGGAGGGAGCTTTCTTT	CASSGPGGKVEGAFF
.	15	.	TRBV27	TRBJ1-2	TGTGCCAGCAGTTCCGCCGGGACGGGGGACTATGGCTACACCTTC	CASSSAGTGDYGYTF
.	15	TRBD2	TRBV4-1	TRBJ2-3	TGCGCCAGCAGCCAAGTCGGGACTAGCAGGGATACGCAGTATTTT	CASSQVGTSRDTQYF
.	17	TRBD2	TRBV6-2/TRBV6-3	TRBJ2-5	TGTGCCAGCAGTTACCCCCAGGCGGGGGGGTGGGCTGTAGCCCAGTACTTC	CASSYPQAGGWAVAQYF
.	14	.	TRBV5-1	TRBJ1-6	TGCGCCAGCAGCTTCGGACAGAATAATTCACCCCTCCACTTT	CASSFGQNNSPLHF
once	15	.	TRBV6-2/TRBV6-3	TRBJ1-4	TGTGCCAGCAGTTTGGACAGTCCAACTAATGAAAAACTGTTTTTT	CASSLDSPTNEKLFF
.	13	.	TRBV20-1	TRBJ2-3	TGCAGTGCTAGTTGGCGGGACACAGATACGCAGTATTTT	CSASWRDTDTQYF
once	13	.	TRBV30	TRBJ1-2	TGTGCCTGGAGTGGGGGGGAGAACTATGGCTACACCTTC	CAWSGGENYGYTF
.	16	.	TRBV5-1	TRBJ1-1	TGCGCCAGCAGCTTGGTAGCTAGACGTGGGAACACTGAAGCTTTCTTT	CASSLVARRGNTEAFF
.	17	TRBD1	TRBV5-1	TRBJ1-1	TGCGCCAGCAGCCCCCCCGGGACAGCGAGAATCGCCACTGAAGCTTTCTTT	CASSPPGTARIATEAFF
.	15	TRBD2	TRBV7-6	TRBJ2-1	TGTGCCAGCAGCCAACTAGCGGGAGCATACAATGAGCAGTTCTTC	CASSQLAGAYNEQFF
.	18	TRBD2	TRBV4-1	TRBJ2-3	TGCGCCAGCAGCCAAGATCTTATAAGACTAGCGGGAGTTTATACGCAGTATTTT	CASSQDLIRLAGVYTQYF
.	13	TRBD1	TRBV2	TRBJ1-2	TGTGCCAGCAGTGAGGGACAGACTTATGGCTACACCTTC	CASSEGQTYGYTF
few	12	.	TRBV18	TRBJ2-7	TGTGCCAGCTCTCCGACTAGTGCCGAGCAGTACTTC	CASSPTSAEQYF
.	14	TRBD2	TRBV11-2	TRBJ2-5	TGTGCCAGCGCAAAGGCGGGGGGGCGGGAGACCCAGTACTTC	CASAKAGGRETQYF
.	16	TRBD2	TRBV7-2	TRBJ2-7	TGTGCCAGCAGCTTAGTTTCTAGCGGGACAGTCTACGAGCAGTACTTC	CASSLVSSGTVYEQYF
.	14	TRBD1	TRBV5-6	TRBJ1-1	TGTGCCAGCAGCTTGCAGGGGGCGCCCGCTGAAGCTTTCTTT	CASSLQGAPAEAFF
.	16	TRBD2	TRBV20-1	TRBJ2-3	TGCAGTGCTAGTTCCCACGGGACTAGCGATACAGATACGCAGTATTTT	CSASSHGTSDTDTQYF
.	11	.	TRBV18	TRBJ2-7	TGTGCCAGCTCCAAGGAGTACGAGCAGTACTTC	CASSKEYEQYF
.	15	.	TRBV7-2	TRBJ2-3	TGTGCCAGCAGCTCACGTATGGGGAGTCCAGATACGCAGTATTTT	CASSSRMGSPDTQYF
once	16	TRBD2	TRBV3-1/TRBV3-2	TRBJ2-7	TGTGCCAGCAGCCAAGAGGGACTAGCGGGGGCCTACGAGCAGTACTTC	CASSQEGLAGAYEQYF
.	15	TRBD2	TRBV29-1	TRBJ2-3	TGCAGTTCAACCCCACTAGCGGGGGGCACAGATACGCAGTATTTT	CSSTPLAGGTDTQYF
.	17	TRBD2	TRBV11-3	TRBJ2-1	TGTGCCAGCAGCCAAACTAGCGGGAGGGCCGGGTACAATGAGCAGTTCTTC	CASSQTSGRAGYNEQFF
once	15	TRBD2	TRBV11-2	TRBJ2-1	TGTGCCAGCAGCTCCCCCTCGACTAGCCGGCATGAGCAGTTCTTC	CASSSPSTSRHEQFF
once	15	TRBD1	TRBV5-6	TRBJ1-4	TGTGCCAGCAGCCCAACCACAGGGGTGGTTGAAAAACTGTTTTTT	CASSPTTGVVEKLFF
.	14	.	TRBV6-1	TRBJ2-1	TGTGCCAGCAGTGAAGTAGCGGTGTACAATGAGCAGTTCTTC	CASSEVAVYNEQFF
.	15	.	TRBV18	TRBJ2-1	TGTGCCAGCTCACCACTAGCGGCGCCCTACAATGAGCAGTTCTTC	CASSPLAAPYNEQFF
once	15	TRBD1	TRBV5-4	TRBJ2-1	TGTGCCAGCAGCATTAGGACAGGGGGCCACAATGAGCAGTTCTTC	CASSIRTGGHNEQFF
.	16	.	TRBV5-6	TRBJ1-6	TGTGCCAGCAGCCCCCGGGGAGGGACCTATAATTCACCCCTCCACTTT	CASSPRGGTYNSPLHF
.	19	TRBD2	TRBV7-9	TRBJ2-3	TGTGCCAGCAGCTTAGGTTTGGCCTTGGGACTAGCGGCGGGGGATACGCAGTATTTT	CASSLGLALGLAAGDTQYF
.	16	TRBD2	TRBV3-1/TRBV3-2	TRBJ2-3	TGTGCCAGCAGCCAAGATCGACTAGCGGGAGCAGATACGCAGTATTTT	CASSQDRLAGADTQYF
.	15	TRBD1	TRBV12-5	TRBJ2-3	TGTGCTAGTGGTTCAACAGGGGGTGGCACAGATACGCAGTATTTT	CASGSTGGGTDTQYF